These 3 T cell receptor beta chains were all obtained from the same sample, sequenced in a study of CD4 T cells in relation to SARS-CoV-2 and coronaviruses. CD4+ T cells from unexposed donors were obtained before the COVID-19 pandemic (2011-2018). Repertoires were generated with immunoSEQ multiplex PCR, while TCRdb's copy carries only in-frame clones and drops some. Altogether more than 50,000 clones are present, roughly 85% being singletons, with the ten largest covering about 1.4%. The sample taken for sequencing was memory CD4+ T cells from PBMCs. The receptors here all came from a human donor in good health.

V gene TRBV12-2 combines with J gene TRBJ2-1; TRBD2, the table's D call, was not compared with the DNA. TRBV12-2 is listed as a pseudogene. The CDR3 length is 19 residues. The CDR3 DNA sequence: TGTGCAAGTCGTTCACAAGGACTAGCGGGGTTGAGCTCCTACAATGAGCAGTTCTTC. Its translation: CASRSQGLAGLSSYNEQFF.

J is TRBJ2-3 and V is TRBV5-6; 7 bases are a match to TRBD2. Germline loops: CDR1 SGHDT, CDR2 YYEEEE. The CDR3 is 14 amino acids. V gave up 2 bases and J gave up 2 bases; unmatched junction bases: 2. Here the CDR3 DNA reads TGTGCCAGCAGCTTTAGCGGGTCCACAGATACGCAGTATTTT. Amino acids: CASSFSGSTDTQYF.

The chain carries TRBV11-3 and TRBJ2-3; 9 bases map to TRBD2. The length of the CDR3 is 15 residues. Per the germline V gene, CDR1 is SGHNT and CDR2 is YENEEA. V shed 1 base, J shed 6 bases, and the junction held 5 bases outside the gene matches. The CDR3, as DNA: TGTGCCAGCAGCTTAGGGGTAGCGGGAGTGGATACGCAGTATTTT. Protein product: CASSLGVAGVDTQYF. Variable domain in full (rest from reference TRBV11-3 and TRBJ2-3): EAGVVQSPRYKIIEKKQPVAFWCNPISGHNTLYWYLQNLGQGPELLIRYENEEAVDDSQLPKDRFSAERLKGVDSTLKIQPAELGDSAVYLCASSLGVAGVDTQYFGPGTRLTVL.